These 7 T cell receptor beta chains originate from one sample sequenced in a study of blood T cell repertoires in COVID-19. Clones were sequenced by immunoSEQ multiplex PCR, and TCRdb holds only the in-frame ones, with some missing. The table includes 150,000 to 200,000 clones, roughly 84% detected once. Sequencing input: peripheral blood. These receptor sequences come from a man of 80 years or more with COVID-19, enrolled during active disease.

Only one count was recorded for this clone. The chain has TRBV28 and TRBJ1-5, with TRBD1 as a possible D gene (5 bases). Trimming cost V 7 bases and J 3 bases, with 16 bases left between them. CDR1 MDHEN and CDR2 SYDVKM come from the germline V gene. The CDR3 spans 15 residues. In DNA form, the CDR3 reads TGTGCCAGCACCCCGAACCCAGGGATCAATCAGCCCCAGCATTTT. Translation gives CASTPNPGINQPQHF.

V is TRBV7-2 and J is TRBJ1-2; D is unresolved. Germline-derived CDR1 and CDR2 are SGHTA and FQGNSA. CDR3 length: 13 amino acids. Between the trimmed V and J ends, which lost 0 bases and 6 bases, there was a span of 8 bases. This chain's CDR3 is CASSLAADHGYTF. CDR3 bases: TGTGCCAGCAGCTTAGCAGCTGATCATGGCTACACCTTC.

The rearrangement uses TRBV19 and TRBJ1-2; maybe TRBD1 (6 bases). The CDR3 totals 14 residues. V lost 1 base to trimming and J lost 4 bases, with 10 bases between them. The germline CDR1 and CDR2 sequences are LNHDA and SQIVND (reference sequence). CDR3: CASSIGDRSYGYTF. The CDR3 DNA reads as TGTGCCAGTAGTATAGGCGACAGGAGCTATGGCTACACCTTC.

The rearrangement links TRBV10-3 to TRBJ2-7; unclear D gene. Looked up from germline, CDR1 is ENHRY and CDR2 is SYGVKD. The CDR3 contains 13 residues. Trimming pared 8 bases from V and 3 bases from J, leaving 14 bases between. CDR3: CAIGAASNYEQYF. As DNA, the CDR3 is TGTGCCATCGGAGCAGCCAGTAACTACGAGCAGTACTTC.

For the CDR3, the DNA is TGTGCCAGCAGTCAGGGGGCCGAGACCCAGTACTTC. Translation: CASSQGAETQYF. The chain links TRBV12-3 or TRBV12-4 to TRBJ2-5, with 8 bases aligning to TRBD1. The CDR3 contains 12 residues. V lost 5 bases to trimming and J lost 5 bases; unmatched junction nucleotides: 1.

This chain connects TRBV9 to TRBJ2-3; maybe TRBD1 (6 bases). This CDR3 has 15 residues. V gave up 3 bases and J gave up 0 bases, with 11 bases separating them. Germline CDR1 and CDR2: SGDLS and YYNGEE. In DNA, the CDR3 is TGTGCCAGCAGCGAGACAGGAACTAGCACAGATACGCAGTATTTT. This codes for CASSETGTSTDTQYF.

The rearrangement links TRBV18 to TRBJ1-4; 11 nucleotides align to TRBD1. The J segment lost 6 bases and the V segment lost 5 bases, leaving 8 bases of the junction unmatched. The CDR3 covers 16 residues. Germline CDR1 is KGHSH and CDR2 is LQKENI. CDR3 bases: TGTGCCAGCTCATCGGCCCGGGACAGGGGGTATGAAAAACTGTTTTTT. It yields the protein CASSSARDRGYEKLFF.